Included here is one TCR beta chain sequence, with context. Its target is not known. The data stem from a study of cytomegalovirus exposure and HLA in healthy donors. With 60 Vbeta and 13 Jbeta primers, the PCR was carried out. Measured with immunoSEQ multiplex PCR; TCRdb has only the in-frame clones, and not every one. The table records under 200,000 clones, roughly 85% of them present only once. Germline V gene sequence: CDR1 MDHEN, CDR2 SYDVKM. This CDR3 is 15 amino acids long. V lost 4 bases and J lost 9, with 19 bases in between. General study results and limits: The study recorded over 150 TCR beta chains that were cytomegalovirus-associated.

The TCR comes from a man in his forties in good health and CMV-seronegative. This rearrangement joins TRBV28 to TRBJ2-4; D gene unclear. Sequencing input: PBMCs. The DNA of the CDR3 is TGTGCCAGCAGTTCCCCCATTTCATTCACCGGCATTCAGTACTTC. Amino acid sequence: CASSSPISFTGIQYF.